This T cell receptor beta chain was retrieved from a study of Ad26.COV2.S vaccination and SARS-CoV-2 variants. Noted treatment: around 19 received Ad26.COV2.S at low or high dose, single or two shots; roughly five received placebo; per-sample allocation not given. Day 63 after the first vaccine or placebo injection was the time point for sampling. V lost 11 bases and J 0 bases, leaving 15 bases between the germline ends. The CDR3 contains 14 residues. Germline values: CDR1 MDHEN, CDR2 SYDVKM. The repertoire was sequenced with immunoSEQ multiplex PCR; TCRdb's copy has only in-frame clones and lacks some. The data show approximately 240,000 clones, with roughly 90% seen just once and roughly a tenth held by the top ten.

The receptor was isolated from a person between 18 and 65 years old who received the Ad26.COV2.S COVID-19 vaccine or a placebo. The J gene is TRBJ2-3, the V gene TRBV28; D is possibly TRBD1 (5 bases). Material: peripheral blood, obtained in a trial of Ad26.COV2.S vaccine versus placebo. This CDR3 reads CAGAPLISTDTQYF. CDR3 DNA sequence: TGTGCCGGGGCCCCTCTAATTAGCACAGATACGCAGTATTTT.